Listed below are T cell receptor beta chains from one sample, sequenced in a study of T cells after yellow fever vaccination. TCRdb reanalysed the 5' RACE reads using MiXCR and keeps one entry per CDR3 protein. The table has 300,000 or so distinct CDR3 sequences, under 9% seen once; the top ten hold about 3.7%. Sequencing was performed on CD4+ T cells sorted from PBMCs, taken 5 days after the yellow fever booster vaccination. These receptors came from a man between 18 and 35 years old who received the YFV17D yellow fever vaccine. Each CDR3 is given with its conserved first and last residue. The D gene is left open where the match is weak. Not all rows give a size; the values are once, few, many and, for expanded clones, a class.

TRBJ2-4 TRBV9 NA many CASSVGPNRGGDHQYF TGTGCCAGCAGCGTAGGCCCCAACAGGGGAGGGGACCATCAGTACTTC
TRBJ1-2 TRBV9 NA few CASRVDREGEDTSNYGYTF TGTGCTAGCCGCGTAGATAGGGAGGGGGAGGACACCTCTAACTATGGCTACACCTTC
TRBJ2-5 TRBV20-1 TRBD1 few CSRKPLQGGETQYF TGCAGTAGGAAACCACTACAGGGGGGAGAGACCCAGTACTTC
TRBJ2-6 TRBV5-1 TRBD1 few CASSPTGAGANVLTF TGCGCCAGCAGCCCGACAGGGGCTGGGGCCAACGTCCTGACTTTC
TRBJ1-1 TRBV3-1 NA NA CASSYRTVYTEAFF TGTGCCAGCAGCTACCGGACAGTGTACACTGAAGCTTTCTTT
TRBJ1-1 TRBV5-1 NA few CASSALMNTEAFF TGCGCCAGCAGCGCACTTATGAACACTGAAGCTTTCTTT
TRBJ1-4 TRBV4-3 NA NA CASSQGYWGNEKLFF TGCGCCAGCAGCCAAGGATACTGGGGTAATGAAAAACTGTTTTTT
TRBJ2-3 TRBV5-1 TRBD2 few CASSFLAGGPGGTDTQYF TGCGCCAGCAGCTTCCTAGCGGGGGGGCCAGGGGGCACAGATACGCAGTATTTT
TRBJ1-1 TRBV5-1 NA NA CASRVAGAPNTEAFF TGCGCCAGCAGGGTAGCGGGGGCTCCCAACACTGAAGCTTTCTTT
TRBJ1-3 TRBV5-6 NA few CASSPWTLGNTIYF TGTGCCAGCAGCCCTTGGACACTTGGAAACACCATATATTTT
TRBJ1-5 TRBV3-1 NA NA CASSRNRVNQPQHF TGTGCCAGCAGCCGTAACAGGGTCAATCAGCCCCAGCATTTT
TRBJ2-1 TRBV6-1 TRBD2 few CASSELAGGFPFF TGTGCCAGCAGTGAACTAGCGGGGGGGTTCCCGTTCTTC